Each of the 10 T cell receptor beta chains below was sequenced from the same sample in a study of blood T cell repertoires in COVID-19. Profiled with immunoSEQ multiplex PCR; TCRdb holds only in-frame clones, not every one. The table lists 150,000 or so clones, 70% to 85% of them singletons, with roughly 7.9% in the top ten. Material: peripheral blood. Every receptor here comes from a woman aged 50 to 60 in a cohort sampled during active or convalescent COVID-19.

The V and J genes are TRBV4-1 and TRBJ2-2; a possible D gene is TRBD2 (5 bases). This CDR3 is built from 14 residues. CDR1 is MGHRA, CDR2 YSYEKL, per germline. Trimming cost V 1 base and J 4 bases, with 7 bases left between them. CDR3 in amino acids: CASSQGTSTGELFF. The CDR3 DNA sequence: TGCGCCAGCAGCCAAGGGACTTCCACCGGGGAGCTGTTTTTT.

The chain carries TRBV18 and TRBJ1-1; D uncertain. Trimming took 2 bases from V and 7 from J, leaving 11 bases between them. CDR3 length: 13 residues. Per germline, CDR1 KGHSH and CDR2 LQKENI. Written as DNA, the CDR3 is TGTGCCAGCTCACCAACCCAGCCTAGTGAAGCTTTCTTT. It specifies CASSPTQPSEAFF.

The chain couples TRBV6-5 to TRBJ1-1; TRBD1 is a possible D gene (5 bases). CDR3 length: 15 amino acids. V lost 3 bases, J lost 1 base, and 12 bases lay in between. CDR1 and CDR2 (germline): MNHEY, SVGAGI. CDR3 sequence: CASSYSQGTNTEAFF. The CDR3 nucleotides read TGTGCCAGCAGTTATTCCCAGGGAACGAACACTGAAGCTTTCTTT.

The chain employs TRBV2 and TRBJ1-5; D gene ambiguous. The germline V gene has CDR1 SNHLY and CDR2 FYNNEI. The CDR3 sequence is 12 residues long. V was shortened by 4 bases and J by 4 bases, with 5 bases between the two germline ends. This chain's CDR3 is CASSGTNQPQHF. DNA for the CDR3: TGTGCCAGCAGTGGAACAAATCAGCCCCAGCATTTT.

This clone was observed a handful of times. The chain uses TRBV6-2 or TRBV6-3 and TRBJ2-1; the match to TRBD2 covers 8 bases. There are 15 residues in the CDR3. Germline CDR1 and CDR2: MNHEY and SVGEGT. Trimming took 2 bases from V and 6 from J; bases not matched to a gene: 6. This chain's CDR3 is CASSYEGGGRNEQFF. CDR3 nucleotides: TGTGCCAGCAGTTACGAAGGCGGGGGGCGCAATGAGCAGTTCTTC.

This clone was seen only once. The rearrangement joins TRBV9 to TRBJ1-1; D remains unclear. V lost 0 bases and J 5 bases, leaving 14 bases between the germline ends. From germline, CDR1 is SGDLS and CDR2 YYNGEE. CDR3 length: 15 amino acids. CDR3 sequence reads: CASSVGGGIGTEAFF. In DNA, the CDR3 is TGTGCCAGCAGCGTAGGGGGAGGCATCGGGACTGAAGCTTTCTTT.

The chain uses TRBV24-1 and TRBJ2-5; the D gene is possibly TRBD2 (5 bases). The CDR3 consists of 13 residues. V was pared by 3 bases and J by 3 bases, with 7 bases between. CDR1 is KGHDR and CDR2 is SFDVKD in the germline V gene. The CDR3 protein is CATSDIGEETQYF. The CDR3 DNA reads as TGTGCCACCAGTGATATCGGGGAAGAGACCCAGTACTTC.

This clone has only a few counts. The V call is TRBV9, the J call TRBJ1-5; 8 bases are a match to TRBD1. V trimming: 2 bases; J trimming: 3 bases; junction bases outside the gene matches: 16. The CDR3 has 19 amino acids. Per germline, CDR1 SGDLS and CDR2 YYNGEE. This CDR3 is CASSVVGGTGRGNNQPQHF. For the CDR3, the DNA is TGTGCCAGCAGCGTCGTAGGCGGGACAGGCCGGGGGAACAATCAGCCCCAGCATTTT.

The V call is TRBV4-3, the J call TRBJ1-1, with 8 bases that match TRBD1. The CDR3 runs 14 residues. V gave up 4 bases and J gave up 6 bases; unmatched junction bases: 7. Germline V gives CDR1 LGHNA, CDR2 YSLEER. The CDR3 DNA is TGCGCCAGCAGCCGAAACGGACAGGGCTCTGAAGCTTTCTTT. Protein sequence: CASSRNGQGSEAFF.

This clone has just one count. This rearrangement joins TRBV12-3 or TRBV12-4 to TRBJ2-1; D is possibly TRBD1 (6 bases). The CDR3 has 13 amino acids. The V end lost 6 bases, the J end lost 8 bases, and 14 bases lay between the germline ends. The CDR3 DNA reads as TGTGCCAGCAGCCTTAGACAGGTACATGAGCAGTTCTTC. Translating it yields CASSLRQVHEQFF.